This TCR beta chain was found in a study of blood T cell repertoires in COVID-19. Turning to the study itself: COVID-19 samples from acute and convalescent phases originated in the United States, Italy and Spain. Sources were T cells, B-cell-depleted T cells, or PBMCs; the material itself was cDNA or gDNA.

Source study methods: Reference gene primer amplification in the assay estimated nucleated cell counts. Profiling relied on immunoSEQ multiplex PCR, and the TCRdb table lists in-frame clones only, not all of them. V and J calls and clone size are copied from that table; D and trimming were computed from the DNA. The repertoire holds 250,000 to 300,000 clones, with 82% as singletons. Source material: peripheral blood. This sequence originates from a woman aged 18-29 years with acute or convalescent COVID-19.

CDR3 sequence: CASSRQDTPSTDTQYF. The CDR3 DNA reads TGTGCCAGCAGTCGACAGGACACCCCTAGCACAGATACGCAGTATTTT. V is TRBV6-2 or TRBV6-3 and J is TRBJ2-3; possibly TRBD1 for D (6 bases). Germline CDR1 reads MNHEY; CDR2 reads SVGEGT. The CDR3 has 16 amino acids. Trimming took off 5 bases at V and 0 bases at J, with 15 bases between the two ends.